This TCR beta chain was recorded in a study of PD-1 blockade in classical Hodgkin lymphoma. On the study more broadly: The study gave patients nivolumab 3 mg/kg intravenously every 2 weeks.

Findings of the study overall: Baseline diversity resembling that of newly diagnosed patients was seen in complete responders.

About this clone itself: Antigen: not known.

Every patient experienced relapse after autologous stem cell transplantation, and brentuximab vedotin exposure varied. Best response was recorded as complete response, partial response or progressive disease. Assay: immunoSEQ multiplex PCR; the TCRdb copy retains only in-frame clones and omits some. The repertoire holds about 21,000 clones, with 68% as singletons. The sequencing used peripheral blood mononuclear cells (PBMCs), collected at baseline. This sequence originates from a human donor with classical Hodgkin lymphoma.

The CDR3 loop reads CASSLSWDSTYEQYF. In nucleotides, the CDR3 is TGTGCCAGCAGTTTATCCTGGGACAGTACCTACGAGCAGTACTTC. The chain uses TRBV6-5 and TRBJ2-7; 7 bases are shared with TRBD1. This CDR3 contains 15 residues. Germline lookup yields CDR1 MNHEY and CDR2 SVGAGI. V was clipped by 4 bases and J by 2 bases; unmatched bases: 8.